Listed below are T cell receptor beta chains from one sample, sequenced in a study of long-term antiretroviral therapy in people with HIV. TCRdb's copy holds only in-frame clones and misses some; the assay was immunoSEQ multiplex PCR. Altogether tens of thousands of clones are present, under 90% being singletons, with the ten largest covering 3% to 4%. This material consisted of unsorted PBMCs, taken 1.9 years after starting antiretroviral therapy. These receptors were collected from a woman aged 45 to 65 with HIV. CDR3s include the opening cysteine and the closing phenylalanine or tryptophan. D genes are given only for firm matches. Some rows mark clone size as missing; the rest say once, few, many or name a class of expanded clone.

clone size,D gene,J gene,V gene,CDR3 protein,CDR3 DNA
-,TRBD2,TRBJ2-5,TRBV5-1,CASSSGLAGGETQYF,TGCGCCAGCAGCTCGGGACTAGCGGGAGGCGAGACCCAGTACTTC
once,-,TRBJ2-1,TRBV7-9,CASSPPGTHNFNEQFF,TGTGCCAGCAGCCCCCCCGGGACTCATAACTTCAATGAGCAGTTCTTC
-,TRBD1,TRBJ2-7,TRBV10-1,CASSESRDRGSYEQYF,TGCGCCAGCAGTGAGTCGAGGGACAGGGGTTCCTACGAGCAGTACTTC
-,-,TRBJ2-1,TRBV6-6,CASSYAPWRDIEQFF,TGTGCCAGCAGTTACGCCCCCTGGAGGGACATTGAGCAGTTCTTC
once,TRBD2,TRBJ2-3,TRBV7-2,CASSFLGTSGVRRTDTQYF,TGTGCCAGCAGCTTCTTAGGGACTAGCGGGGTGCGCCGCACAGATACGCAGTATTTT
-,-,TRBJ1-6,TRBV6-6,CASSLMEEAPLHF,TGTGCCAGCAGCTTAATGGAAGAGGCACCCCTCCACTTT
-,-,TRBJ1-2,TRBV4-2,CASSQDNRVGRNYGYTF,TGTGCCAGCAGCCAAGATAACAGGGTGGGACGCAACTATGGCTACACCTTC
-,TRBD1,TRBJ1-4,TRBV6-5,CASSYASTGPNEKLFF,TGTGCCAGCAGTTACGCCTCGACAGGGCCGAATGAAAAACTGTTTTTT
-,TRBD1,TRBJ1-1,TRBV18,CASSPNRGLDTEAFF,TGTGCCAGCTCACCAAACAGGGGGCTAGACACTGAAGCTTTCTTT
-,TRBD2,TRBJ2-3,TRBV5-1,CASLASGGLTDTQYF,TGCGCCAGCCTGGCTAGCGGGGGCCTCACAGATACGCAGTATTTT
-,-,TRBJ1-1,TRBV29-1,CSVRNGQNTEAFF,TGCAGCGTTCGTAATGGACAGAACACTGAAGCTTTCTTT
once,TRBD1,TRBJ2-1,TRBV2,CASKGQGAGNEQFF,TGTGCCAGCAAGGGACAGGGGGCTGGTAATGAGCAGTTCTTC
-,-,TRBJ1-2,TRBV28,CATSVSSEWNGYTF,TGTGCCACCTCAGTTTCGTCCGAATGGAATGGCTACACCTTC
once,-,TRBJ1-6,TRBV27,CASSLKMREWGSPLHF,TGTGCCAGCAGTTTAAAGATGCGGGAGTGGGGTTCACCCCTCCACTTT
-,-,TRBJ2-3,TRBV5-1,CASRGGSGPTSTDTQYF,TGCGCCAGCAGGGGGGGATCAGGACCCACTAGCACAGATACGCAGTATTTT
-,-,TRBJ2-7,TRBV11-2,CASSLVRNSYEQYF,TGTGCCAGCAGCTTAGTTCGGAATTCCTACGAGCAGTACTTC
-,-,TRBJ2-2,TRBV6-6,CASSTPGQHTGELFF,TGTGCCAGCAGTACGCCGGGACAACACACCGGGGAGCTGTTTTTT
-,TRBD1,TRBJ2-7,TRBV6-5,CASSYKDRGNEQYF,TGTGCCAGCAGTTACAAGGACAGGGGTAACGAGCAGTACTTC
-,-,TRBJ2-2,TRBV6-5,CASSYRYLSTGELFF,TGTGCCAGCAGTTACAGATACCTCAGCACCGGGGAGCTGTTTTTT
-,TRBD2,TRBJ2-1,TRBV14,CASSQLAGGLSEQFF,TGTGCCAGCAGCCAACTAGCGGGGGGGCTCTCTGAGCAGTTCTTC
-,-,TRBJ1-1,TRBV9,CASSVEGGGNTEAFF,TGTGCCAGCAGCGTAGAAGGGGGGGGGAACACTGAAGCTTTCTTT
-,-,TRBJ1-3,TRBV5-4,CASSLQGTSGNTIYF,TGTGCCAGCAGCTTACAGGGTACCTCTGGAAACACCATATATTTT
-,-,TRBJ1-1,TRBV25-1,CASSEFGGRENTEAFF,TGTGCCAGCAGTGAATTTGGGGGTAGGGAGAACACTGAAGCTTTCTTT
-,-,TRBJ1-5,TRBV7-6,CASSLTEYQPQHF,TGTGCCAGCAGCTTAACAGAATATCAGCCCCAGCATTTT
-,-,TRBJ2-1,TRBV2,CASSDRGYNEQFF,TGTGCCAGCAGTGACAGGGGCTACAATGAGCAGTTCTTC
few,-,TRBJ2-7,TRBV4-3,CASSQDNGGPYEQYF,TGCGCCAGCAGCCAAGATAACGGGGGCCCCTACGAGCAGTACTTC
-,-,TRBJ1-2,TRBV9,CASSVDGRGDYGYTF,TGTGCCAGCAGCGTAGACGGCAGGGGAGACTATGGCTACACCTTC
-,-,TRBJ1-2,TRBV15,CATSRPTGGLSGGYTF,TGTGCCACCAGCAGACCAACCGGGGGGCTCTCTGGGGGCTACACCTTC
once,-,TRBJ2-1,TRBV9,CASSATHASRYNEQFF,TGTGCCAGCAGCGCGACCCACGCTAGCCGCTACAATGAGCAGTTCTTC
-,-,TRBJ2-1,TRBV7-2,CASSSGLRGYNEQFF,TGTGCCAGCAGCTCAGGGTTACGCGGGTACAATGAGCAGTTCTTC
-,TRBD1,TRBJ2-6,TRBV5-1,CASSFRGQDRSGANVLTF,TGCGCCAGCAGCTTCCGGGGACAGGATCGCTCTGGGGCCAACGTCCTGACTTTC
-,TRBD1,TRBJ2-1,TRBV5-1,CASRPGTVVIEQFF,TGCGCCAGCAGGCCCGGGACAGTTGTCATTGAGCAGTTCTTC
-,-,TRBJ1-1,TRBV5-6,CASSLSGDTEAFF,TGTGCCAGCAGCTTGAGCGGGGACACTGAAGCTTTCTTT
-,TRBD1,TRBJ2-1,TRBV5-4,CASGQGANEQFF,TGTGCCAGCGGGCAGGGGGCGAATGAGCAGTTCTTC
-,-,TRBJ1-6,TRBV6-5,CASSYTQNSPLHF,TGTGCCAGCAGCTACACCCAAAATTCACCCCTCCACTTT
few,-,TRBJ1-2,TRBV5-1,CASSVYTGNYGYTF,TGCGCCAGCAGCGTGTACACAGGGAACTATGGCTACACCTTC
-,-,TRBJ2-1,TRBV4-1,CASSQADLISYNEQFF,TGCGCCAGCAGCCAAGCGGACCTTATCTCCTACAATGAGCAGTTCTTC
-,-,TRBJ1-5,TRBV6-7,CASLPGQHF,TGTGCCAGCCTTCCGGGTCAGCATTTT
-,TRBD1,TRBJ2-5,TRBV4-2,CASSQTSWTGLQETQYF,TGTGCCAGCAGCCAAACTTCGTGGACAGGCCTCCAAGAGACCCAGTACTTC
-,TRBD2,TRBJ2-2,TRBV30,CAWRNGGALTGELFF,TGTGCCTGGAGAAACGGGGGGGCTCTGACCGGGGAGCTGTTTTTT
-,-,TRBJ2-1,TRBV10-3,CAISEGGGAAKQFF,TGTGCCATCAGTGAGGGGGGCGGGGCAGCAAAGCAGTTCTTC
-,-,TRBJ2-4,TRBV30,CAWSVGVLRGQAKNIQYF,TGTGCCTGGAGTGTAGGGGTCCTCCGAGGGCAAGCCAAAAACATTCAGTACTTC
-,-,TRBJ1-2,TRBV2,CASSGRAARSF,TGTGCCAGCAGTGGTAGGGCAGCCCGCTCCTTC
-,TRBD1,TRBJ1-2,TRBV19,CASSMGQGSLDGYTF,TGTGCCAGTAGTATGGGACAGGGGAGTTTGGATGGCTACACCTTC
once,-,TRBJ2-1,TRBV30,CAWSEPDRGAGCISYNEQFF,TGTGCCTGGAGTGAACCGGACCGGGGGGCCGGGTGTATCTCCTACAATGAGCAGTTCTTC
-,TRBD2,TRBJ2-5,TRBV25-1,CASSGFRGGFLQETQYF,TGTGCCAGCAGTGGCTTCCGGGGGGGCTTCCTCCAAGAGACCCAGTACTTC
-,-,TRBJ2-7,TRBV18,CASSPRGALSYEQYF,TGTGCCAGCTCACCACGGGGGGCCCTCTCCTACGAGCAGTACTTC
once,-,TRBJ2-3,TRBV18,CASSPGGDTQYF,TGTGCCAGCTCACCTGGAGGAGATACGCAGTATTTT
-,-,TRBJ1-2,TRBV29-1,CSNSPPGPSYGYTF,TGCAGCAATAGCCCCCCGGGACCGAGCTATGGCTACACCTTC
once,-,TRBJ2-2,TRBV19,CASSSVRYTGELFF,TGTGCCAGTAGTAGTGTACGGTACACCGGGGAGCTGTTTTTT
-,-,TRBJ2-7,TRBV19,CASRQIGGRYEQYF,TGTGCCAGTAGACAAATCGGGGGTCGCTACGAGCAGTACTTC
-,-,TRBJ1-1,TRBV27,CASSPPGVVNTEAFF,TGTGCCAGCAGTCCCCCAGGGGTGGTGAACACTGAAGCTTTCTTT
-,TRBD2,TRBJ2-3,TRBV28,CASIVGGAIRGEDTQYF,TGTGCCAGCATAGTCGGGGGGGCCATAAGGGGGGAGGATACGCAGTATTTT